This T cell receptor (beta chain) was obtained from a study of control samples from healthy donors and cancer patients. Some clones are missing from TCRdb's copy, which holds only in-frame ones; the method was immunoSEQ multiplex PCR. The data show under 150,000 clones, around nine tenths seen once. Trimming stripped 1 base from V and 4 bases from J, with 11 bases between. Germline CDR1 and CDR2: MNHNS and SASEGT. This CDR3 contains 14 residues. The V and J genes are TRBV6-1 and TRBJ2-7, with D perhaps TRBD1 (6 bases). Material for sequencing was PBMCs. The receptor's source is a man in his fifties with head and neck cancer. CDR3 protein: CASSEGPGEYEQYF. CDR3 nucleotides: TGTGCCAGCAGTGAAGGCCCAGGGGAGTACGAGCAGTACTTC.